The rows below give T cell receptor beta chains drawn from one sample of a study of human T cells and chemical hapten exposure. MiXCR was run by TCRdb on the RACE reads, yielding one entry per CDR3 protein. In the table there are 52,000 or so distinct CDR3 sequences, more than 9% of which are singletons. Sequencing used whole blood, obtained in connection with sensitization to the hapten diphenylcyclopropenone (DPC). The receptors shown here come from a middle-aged man with alopecia areata. Some clones in this sample may be carry-over from other donors' samples. The CDR3 runs from the conserved cysteine through the conserved F or W. D genes are given only for firm matches. Size tells how often a clone was seen (once, few, many) or the class of an expanded clone, and some rows leave it out.

- many TRBJ2-1 TRBV5-1 CASSFTAFNNNEQFF TGCGCCAGCAGCTTCACCGCGTTTAATAACAATGAGCAGTTCTTC
TRBD2 - TRBJ2-1 TRBV28 CASSLGGTRLGEQFF TGTGCCAGCAGTTTGGGAGGGACTAGATTAGGTGAGCAGTTCTTC
- few TRBJ2-2 TRBV7-9 CASSSTLPNGELFF TGTGCCAGCAGCTCTACGCTACCTAACGGGGAGCTGTTTTTT
- few TRBJ1-6 TRBV7-2 CASSSGAPGPQPLHF TGTGCCAGCAGCTCGGGGGCGCCGGGGCCCCAGCCCCTCCACTTT
- many TRBJ2-7 TRBV13 CASSHPLTYEQYF TGTGCCAGCAGCCACCCCCTGACCTACGAGCAGTACTTC
- - TRBJ2-5 TRBV7-2 CASSLILLGMETQYF TGTGCCAGCAGCTTAATACTTCTGGGGATGGAGACCCAGTACTTC
- many TRBJ2-1 TRBV4-2 CASSQEDYSYNEQFF TGTGCCAGCAGCCAAGAGGACTATTCCTACAATGAGCAGTTCTTC
- many TRBJ1-1 TRBV28 CASTRQQPNTEAFF TGTGCCAGCACTCGACAGCAGCCGAACACTGAAGCTTTCTTT
TRBD2 few TRBJ2-1 TRBV30 CACGLGFNEQFF TGTGCCTGTGGACTAGGATTCAATGAGCAGTTCTTC
TRBD2 - TRBJ2-7 TRBV7-2 CASSLTPGGPSEYF TGTGCCAGCAGCTTAACTCCGGGAGGGCCGTCGGAGTACTTC
TRBD1 many TRBJ1-5 TRBV6-1 CASSLSGGSNQPQHF TGTGCCAGCAGCCTGTCAGGGGGGAGCAATCAGCCCCAGCATTTT
- - TRBJ1-2 TRBV7-2 CASSPTTRGYTF TGTGCCAGCAGCCCAACTACCCGGGGCTACACCTTC
TRBD2 many TRBJ2-3 TRBV7-9 CASSLAPGLEESTDTQYF TGTGCCAGCAGCTTAGCCCCGGGACTAGAGGAGAGCACAGATACGCAGTATTTT
- many TRBJ2-1 TRBV9 CASSVGTLGRNEQFF TGTGCCAGCAGCGTAGGGACTTTAGGGCGGAATGAGCAGTTCTTC
- few TRBJ2-7 TRBV11-2 CASSLGDGSSYEQYF TGTGCCAGCAGCTTAGGAGACGGGAGTAGCTACGAGCAGTACTTC
TRBD1 few TRBJ2-5 TRBV5-1 CASSLAATGGYQETQYF TGCGCCAGCAGCTTGGCTGCAACAGGGGGTTACCAAGAGACCCAGTACTTC
- many TRBJ2-3 TRBV2 CASSEQPTGTDTQYF TGTGCCAGCAGTGAACAACCGACGGGCACAGATACGCAGTATTTT
- many TRBJ2-3 TRBV7-2 CASSSFRTDTQYF TGTGCCAGCAGCTCTTTTCGCACAGATACGCAGTATTTT
- few TRBJ1-3 TRBV3-1 CASSQPPGPIYF TGTGCCAGCAGCCAACCCCCGGGACCCATATATTTT
- few TRBJ2-7 TRBV21-1 CASSKVWTEFTYEQYF TGTGCCAGCAGCAAAGTCTGGACAGAGTTCACCTACGAGCAGTACTTC
TRBD1 many TRBJ2-5 TRBV6-2/TRBV6-3 CASDGTGGETQYF TGTGCCAGCGACGGGACAGGAGGAGAGACCCAGTACTTC
TRBD1 few TRBJ1-1 TRBV5-1 CASSYRTGGGNTEAFF TGCGCCAGCAGCTACAGGACAGGGGGTGGTAACACTGAAGCTTTCTTT
TRBD1 few TRBJ1-2 TRBV20-1 CSASGGQQSNYGYTF TGCAGTGCTAGTGGGGGACAGCAATCTAACTATGGCTACACCTTC
TRBD2 few TRBJ2-2 TRBV19 CASKTSGLGTGELFF TGTGCCAGTAAGACTAGCGGGTTGGGAACCGGGGAGCTGTTTTTT
TRBD2 - TRBJ2-1 TRBV7-9 CASSLGSLAGTFNEQFF TGTGCCAGCAGCTTAGGTTCTCTAGCGGGGACTTTCAATGAGCAGTTCTTC
- many TRBJ1-5 TRBV2 CASSTDIGSNQPQHF TGTGCCAGCAGTACTGACATTGGTAGCAATCAGCCCCAGCATTTT
TRBD2 - TRBJ2-7 TRBV7-6 CASSTMLRASGVYEQYF TGTGCCAGCAGCACAATGTTAAGGGCTAGCGGGGTCTACGAGCAGTACTTC
- many TRBJ2-1 TRBV20-1 CSARIAGPYNEQFF TGCAGTGCTAGGATCGCGGGGCCCTACAATGAGCAGTTCTTC
- few TRBJ1-5 TRBV18 CASSERQNSNQPQHF TGTGCCAGCTCAGAAAGACAGAATAGCAATCAGCCCCAGCATTTT
- - TRBJ2-1 TRBV29-1 CSVEVQSGYNEQFF TGCAGCGTTGAAGTGCAGAGCGGATACAATGAGCAGTTCTTC
- - TRBJ2-5 TRBV5-1 CASSSSGETQYF TGCGCCAGCAGCTCGTCTGGGGAGACCCAGTACTTC